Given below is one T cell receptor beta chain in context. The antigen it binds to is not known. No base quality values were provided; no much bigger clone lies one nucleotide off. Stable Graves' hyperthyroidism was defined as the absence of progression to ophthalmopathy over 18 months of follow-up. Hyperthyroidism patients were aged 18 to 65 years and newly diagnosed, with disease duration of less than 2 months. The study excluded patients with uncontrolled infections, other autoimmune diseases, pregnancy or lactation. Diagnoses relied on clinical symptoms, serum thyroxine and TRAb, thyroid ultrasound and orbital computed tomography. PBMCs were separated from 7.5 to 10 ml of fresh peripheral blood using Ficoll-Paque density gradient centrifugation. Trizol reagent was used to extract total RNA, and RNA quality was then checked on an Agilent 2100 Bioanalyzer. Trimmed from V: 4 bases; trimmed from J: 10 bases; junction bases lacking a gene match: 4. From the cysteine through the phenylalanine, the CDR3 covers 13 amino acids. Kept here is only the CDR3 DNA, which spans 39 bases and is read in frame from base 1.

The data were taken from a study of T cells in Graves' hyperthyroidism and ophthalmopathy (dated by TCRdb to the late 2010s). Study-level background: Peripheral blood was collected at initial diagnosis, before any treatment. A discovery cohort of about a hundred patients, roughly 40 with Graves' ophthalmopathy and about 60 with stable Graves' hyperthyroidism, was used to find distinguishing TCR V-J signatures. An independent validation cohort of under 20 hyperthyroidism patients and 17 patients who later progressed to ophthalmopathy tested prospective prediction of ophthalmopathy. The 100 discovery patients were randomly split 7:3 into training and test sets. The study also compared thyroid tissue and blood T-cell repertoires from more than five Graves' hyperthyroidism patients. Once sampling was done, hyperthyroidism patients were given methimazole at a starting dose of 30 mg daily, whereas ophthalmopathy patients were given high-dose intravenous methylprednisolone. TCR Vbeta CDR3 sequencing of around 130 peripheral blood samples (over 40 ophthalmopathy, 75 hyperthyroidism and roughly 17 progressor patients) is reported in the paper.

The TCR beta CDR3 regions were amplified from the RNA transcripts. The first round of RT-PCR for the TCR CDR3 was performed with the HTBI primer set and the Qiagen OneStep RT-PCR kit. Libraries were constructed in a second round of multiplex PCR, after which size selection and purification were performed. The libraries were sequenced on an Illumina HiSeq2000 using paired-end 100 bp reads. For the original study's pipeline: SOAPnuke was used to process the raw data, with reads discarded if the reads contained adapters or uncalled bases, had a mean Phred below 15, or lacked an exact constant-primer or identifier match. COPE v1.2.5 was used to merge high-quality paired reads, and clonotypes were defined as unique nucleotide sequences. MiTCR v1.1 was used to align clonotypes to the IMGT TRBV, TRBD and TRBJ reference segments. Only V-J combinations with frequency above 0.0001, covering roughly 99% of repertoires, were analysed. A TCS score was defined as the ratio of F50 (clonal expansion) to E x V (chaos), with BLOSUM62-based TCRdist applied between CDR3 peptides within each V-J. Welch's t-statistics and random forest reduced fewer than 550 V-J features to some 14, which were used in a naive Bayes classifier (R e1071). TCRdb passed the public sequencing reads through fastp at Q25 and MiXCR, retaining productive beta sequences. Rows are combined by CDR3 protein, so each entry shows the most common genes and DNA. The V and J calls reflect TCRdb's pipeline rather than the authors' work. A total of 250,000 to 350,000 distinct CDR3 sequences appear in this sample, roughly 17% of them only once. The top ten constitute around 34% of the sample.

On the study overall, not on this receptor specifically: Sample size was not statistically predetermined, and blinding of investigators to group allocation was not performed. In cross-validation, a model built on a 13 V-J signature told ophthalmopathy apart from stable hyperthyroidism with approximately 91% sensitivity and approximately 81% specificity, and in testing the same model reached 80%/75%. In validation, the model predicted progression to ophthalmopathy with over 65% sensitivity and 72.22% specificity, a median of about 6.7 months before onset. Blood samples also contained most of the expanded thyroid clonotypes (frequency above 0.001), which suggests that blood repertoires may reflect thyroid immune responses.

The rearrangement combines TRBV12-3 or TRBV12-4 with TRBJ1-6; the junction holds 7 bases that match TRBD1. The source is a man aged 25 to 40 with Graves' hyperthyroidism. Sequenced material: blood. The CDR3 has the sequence CASSSGTASPLHF. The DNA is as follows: TGTGCCAGCAGTTCCGGGACAGCCTCACCCCTCCACTTT.